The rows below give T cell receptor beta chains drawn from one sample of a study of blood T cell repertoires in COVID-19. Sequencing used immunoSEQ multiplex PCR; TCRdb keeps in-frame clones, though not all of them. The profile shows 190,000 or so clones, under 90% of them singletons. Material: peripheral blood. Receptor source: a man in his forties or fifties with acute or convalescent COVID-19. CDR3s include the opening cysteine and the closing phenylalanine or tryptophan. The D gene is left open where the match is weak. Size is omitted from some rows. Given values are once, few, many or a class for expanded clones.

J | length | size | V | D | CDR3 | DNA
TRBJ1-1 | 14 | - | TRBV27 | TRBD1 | CASRWGTGNTEAFF | TGTGCCAGCAGGTGGGGGACAGGGAACACTGAAGCTTTCTTT
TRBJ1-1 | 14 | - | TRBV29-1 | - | CSVEVDGTRRGAFF | TGCAGCGTTGAAGTGGATGGGACTAGGCGGGGAGCTTTCTTT
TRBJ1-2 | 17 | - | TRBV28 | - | CASSLLTLQVSNYGYTF | TGTGCCAGCAGTTTATTAACCTTACAGGTCTCCAACTATGGCTACACCTTC
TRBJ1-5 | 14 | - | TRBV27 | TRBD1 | CASSRDSSYQPQHF | TGTGCCAGCAGTAGGGACAGCAGCTATCAGCCCCAGCATTTT
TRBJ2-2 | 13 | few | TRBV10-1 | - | CASSRTNTGELFF | TGCGCCAGCAGTCGTACTAACACCGGGGAGCTGTTTTTT
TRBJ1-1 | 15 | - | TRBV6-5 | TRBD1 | CASSYQDRVPTEAFF | TGTGCCAGCAGTTACCAGGACAGGGTACCCACTGAAGCTTTCTTT
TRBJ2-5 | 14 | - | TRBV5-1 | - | CASSLGVKGETQYF | TGCGCCAGCAGCTTGGGGGTGAAGGGGGAGACCCAGTACTTC
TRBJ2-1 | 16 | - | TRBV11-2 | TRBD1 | CASSWQGARSYNEQFF | TGTGCCAGCAGTTGGCAGGGGGCACGCTCCTACAATGAGCAGTTCTTC
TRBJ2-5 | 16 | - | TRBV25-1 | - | CASSEAGTEYQETQYF | TGTGCCAGCAGTGAAGCCGGGACTGAGTACCAAGAGACCCAGTACTTC
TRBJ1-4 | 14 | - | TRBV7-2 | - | CASSWAGSNEKLFF | TGTGCCAGCAGCTGGGCGGGATCTAATGAAAAACTGTTTTTT
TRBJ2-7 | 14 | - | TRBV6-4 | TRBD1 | CASSSDRGAYEQYF | TGTGCCAGCAGTTCCGACAGGGGCGCCTACGAGCAGTACTTC
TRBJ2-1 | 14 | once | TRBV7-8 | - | CASSRDYRVTEQFF | TGTGCCAGCAGCCGAGATTACAGGGTAACTGAGCAGTTCTTC
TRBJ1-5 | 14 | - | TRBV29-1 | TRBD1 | CSVDIGQGGQPQHF | TGCAGCGTTGATATCGGACAGGGGGGTCAGCCCCAGCATTTT
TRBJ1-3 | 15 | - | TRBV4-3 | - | CASSLGEGGGNTIYF | TGCGCCAGCAGCCTGGGGGAAGGGGGTGGAAACACCATATATTTT
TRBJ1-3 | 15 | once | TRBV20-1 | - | CSASLAAGRRNTIYF | TGCAGTGCTAGTCTCGCAGCGGGGAGAAGAAACACCATATATTTT
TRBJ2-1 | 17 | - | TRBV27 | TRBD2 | CASKKRGGIGIGNEQFF | TGTGCCAGCAAAAAGCGGGGGGGGATTGGGATCGGCAATGAGCAGTTCTTC